This record concerns one TCR beta chain sequence. The target antigen is unknown. The assay was immunoSEQ multiplex PCR, and TCRdb's table has in-frame clones only and misses some. The sample holds roughly 130,000 clones, about 94% seen once. The data derive from a study of T cell responses to AZD1222 COVID-19 vaccine. General study points: The study found vaccine-associated CD4 TCRs spanning spike, dominant at 160-218 and 743-854.

This sample comprised peripheral blood, obtained on day 0 of AZD1222 vaccination. The receptor's source is an adult in good health.

This chain's CDR3 is CASSQGGAYEQYF. CDR3 bases: TGTGCCAGCAGTCAGGGGGGAGCCTACGAGCAGTACTTC. The rearrangement joins TRBV11-3 to TRBJ2-7; D is possibly TRBD1 (7 bases). Trimming took off 6 bases at V and 2 bases at J, with 11 bases between the two ends. Germline CDR1 and CDR2: SGHNT and YENEEA. This CDR3 is 13 amino acids long.